Sequencing of this TCR beta chain was carried out in a study of T cell clonotyping in hematopoietic cell transplantation. Study results and limitations: Few recipient clonotypes overlapped donors; over 95% were de novo at given depth.

Germline lookup yields CDR1 LNHDA and CDR2 SQIVND (reference sequence). V lost 4 bases, J lost 4 bases, and 14 bases lay in between. This CDR3 has 14 amino acids. Here immunoSEQ multiplex PCR was the method, and the copy in TCRdb shows in-frame clones only, minus some. There are about 36,000 clones in the sample; over 80% occur only once, and roughly 1.8% lies in the top ten. Of note for this clone: Its antigen is undetermined.

The specimen was peripheral blood mononuclear cells. V gene TRBV19 combines with J gene TRBJ2-7, with TRBD2 as a possible D gene (5 bases). The origin of this receptor is a woman in her forties in good health. Some clones in this sample may be carry-over from other donors' samples. This chain's CDR3 is CASSTTTSGYEQYF. Here the CDR3 DNA reads TGTGCCAGTAGTACAACCACTTCGGGATACGAGCAGTACTTC.